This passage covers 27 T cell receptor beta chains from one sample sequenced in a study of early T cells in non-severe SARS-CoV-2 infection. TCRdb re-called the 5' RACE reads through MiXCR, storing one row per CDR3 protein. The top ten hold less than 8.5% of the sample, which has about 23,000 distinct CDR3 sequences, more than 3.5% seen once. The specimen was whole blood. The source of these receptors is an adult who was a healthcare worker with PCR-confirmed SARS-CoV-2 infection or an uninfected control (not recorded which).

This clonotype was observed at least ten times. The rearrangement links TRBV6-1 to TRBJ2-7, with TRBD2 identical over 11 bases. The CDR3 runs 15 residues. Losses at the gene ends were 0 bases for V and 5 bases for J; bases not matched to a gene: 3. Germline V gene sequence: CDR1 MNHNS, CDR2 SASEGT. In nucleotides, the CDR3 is TGTGCCAGCAGTGAAGCGCGACTAGCGGGGCACGAGCAGTACTTC. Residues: CASSEARLAGHEQYF.

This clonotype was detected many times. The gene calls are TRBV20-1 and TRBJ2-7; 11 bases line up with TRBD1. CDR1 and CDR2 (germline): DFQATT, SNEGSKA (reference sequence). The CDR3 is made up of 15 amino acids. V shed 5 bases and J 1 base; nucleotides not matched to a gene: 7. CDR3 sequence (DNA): TGCAGTGCTCAGTACGGACAGGGGGCTTCCTACGAGCAGTACTTC. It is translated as CSAQYGQGASYEQYF.

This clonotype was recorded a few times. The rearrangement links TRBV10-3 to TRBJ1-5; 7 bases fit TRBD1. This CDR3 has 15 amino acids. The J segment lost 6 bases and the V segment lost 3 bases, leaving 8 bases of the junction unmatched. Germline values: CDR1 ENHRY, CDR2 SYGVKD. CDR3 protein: CAISERGGDGQPQHF. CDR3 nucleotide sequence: TGTGCCATCAGTGAAAGAGGGGGCGACGGTCAGCCCCAGCATTTT.

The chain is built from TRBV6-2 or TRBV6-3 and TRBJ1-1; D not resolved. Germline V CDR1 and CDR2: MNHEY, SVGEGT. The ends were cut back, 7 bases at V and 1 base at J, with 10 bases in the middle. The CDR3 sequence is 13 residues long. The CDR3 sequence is CASKSSANTEAFF. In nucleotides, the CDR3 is TGTGCCAGCAAGAGCTCTGCGAACACTGAAGCTTTCTTT.

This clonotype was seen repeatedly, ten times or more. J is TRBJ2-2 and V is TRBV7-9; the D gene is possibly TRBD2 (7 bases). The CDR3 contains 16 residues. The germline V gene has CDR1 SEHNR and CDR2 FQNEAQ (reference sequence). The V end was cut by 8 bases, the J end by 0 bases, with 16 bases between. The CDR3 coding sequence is TGTGCCAGCCCCTATAGGGGGGGTACGAACACCGGGGAGCTGTTTTTT. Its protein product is CASPYRGGTNTGELFF. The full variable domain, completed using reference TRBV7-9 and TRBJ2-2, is DTGVSQNPRHKITKRGQNVTFRCDPISEHNRLYWYRQTLGQGPEFLTYFQNEAQLEKSRLLSDRFSAERPKGSFSTLEIQRTEQGDSAMYLCASPYRGGTNTGELFFGEGSRLTVL.

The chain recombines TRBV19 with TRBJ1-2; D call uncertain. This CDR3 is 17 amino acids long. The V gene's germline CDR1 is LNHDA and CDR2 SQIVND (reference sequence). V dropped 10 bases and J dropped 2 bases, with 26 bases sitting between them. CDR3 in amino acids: CAIKVSDYSPENYGYTF. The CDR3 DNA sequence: TGTGCCATTAAAGTTTCGGACTACTCTCCCGAAAACTATGGCTACACCTTC.

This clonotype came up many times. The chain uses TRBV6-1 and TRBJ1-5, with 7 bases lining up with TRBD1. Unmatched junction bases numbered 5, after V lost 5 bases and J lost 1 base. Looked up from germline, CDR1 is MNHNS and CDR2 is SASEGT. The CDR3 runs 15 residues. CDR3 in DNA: TGTGCCAGCAGTCCGGGACAGACCAGCAATCAGCCCCAGCATTTT. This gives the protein CASSPGQTSNQPQHF.

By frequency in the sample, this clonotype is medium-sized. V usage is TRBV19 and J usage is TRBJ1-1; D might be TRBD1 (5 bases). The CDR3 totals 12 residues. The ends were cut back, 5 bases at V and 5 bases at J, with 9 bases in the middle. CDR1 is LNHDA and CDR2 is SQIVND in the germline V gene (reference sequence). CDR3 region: CASSRRETEAFF. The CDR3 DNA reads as TGTGCCAGTAGTCGCAGGGAGACTGAAGCTTTCTTT.

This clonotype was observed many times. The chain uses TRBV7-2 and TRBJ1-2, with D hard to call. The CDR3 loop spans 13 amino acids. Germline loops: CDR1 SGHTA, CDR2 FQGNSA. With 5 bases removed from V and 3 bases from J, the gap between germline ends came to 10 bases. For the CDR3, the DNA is TGTGCCAGCAGCCTCTCCCTCCACTATGGCTACACCTTC. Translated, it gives CASSLSLHYGYTF.

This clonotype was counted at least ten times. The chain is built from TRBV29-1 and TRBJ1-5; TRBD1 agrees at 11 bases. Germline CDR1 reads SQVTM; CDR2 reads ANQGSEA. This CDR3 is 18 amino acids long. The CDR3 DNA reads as TGCAGAACCGGGACAGGGGGAAAGGGAAACTATAGCAATCAGCCCCAGCATTTT. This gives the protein CRTGTGGKGNYSNQPQHF.

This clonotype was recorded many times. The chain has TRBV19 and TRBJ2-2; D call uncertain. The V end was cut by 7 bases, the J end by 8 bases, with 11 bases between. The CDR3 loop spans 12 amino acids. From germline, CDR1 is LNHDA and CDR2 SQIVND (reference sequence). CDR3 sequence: CASNLKAGELFF. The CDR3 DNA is TGTGCCAGTAACCTCAAAGCGGGGGAGCTGTTTTTT.

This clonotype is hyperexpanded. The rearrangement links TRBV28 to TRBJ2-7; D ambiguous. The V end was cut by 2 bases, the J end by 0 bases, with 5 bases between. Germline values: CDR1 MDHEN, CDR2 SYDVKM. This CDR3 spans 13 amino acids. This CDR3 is CASSLRGSYEQYF. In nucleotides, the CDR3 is TGTGCCAGCAGTTTACGAGGCTCCTACGAGCAGTACTTC.

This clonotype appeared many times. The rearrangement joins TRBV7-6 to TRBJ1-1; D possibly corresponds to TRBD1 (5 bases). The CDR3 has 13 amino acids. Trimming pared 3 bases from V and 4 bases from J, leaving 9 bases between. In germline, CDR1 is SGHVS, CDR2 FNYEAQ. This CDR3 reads CASSFGTFTEAFF. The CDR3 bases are TGTGCCAGCAGCTTTGGGACGTTCACTGAAGCTTTCTTT.

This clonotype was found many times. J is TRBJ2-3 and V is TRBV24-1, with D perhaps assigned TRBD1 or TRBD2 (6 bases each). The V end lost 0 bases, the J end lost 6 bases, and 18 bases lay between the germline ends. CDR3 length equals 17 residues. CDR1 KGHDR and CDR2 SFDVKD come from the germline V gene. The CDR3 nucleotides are TGTGCCACCAGTGATTTGCAGGGGCGGGGACCTACGGATACGCAGTATTTT. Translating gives CATSDLQGRGPTDTQYF.

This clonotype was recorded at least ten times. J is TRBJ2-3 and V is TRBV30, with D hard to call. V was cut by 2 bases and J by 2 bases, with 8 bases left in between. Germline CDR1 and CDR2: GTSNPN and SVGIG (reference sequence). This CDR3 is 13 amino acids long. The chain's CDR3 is CAWSLPATDTQYF. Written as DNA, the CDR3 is TGTGCCTGGAGTTTGCCCGCCACAGATACGCAGTATTTT. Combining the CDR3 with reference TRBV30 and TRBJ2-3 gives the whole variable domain SQTIHQWPATLVQPVGSPLSLECTVEGTSNPNLYWYRQAAGRGLQLLFYSVGIGQISSEVPQNLSASRPQDRQFILSSKKLLLSDSGFYLCAWSLPATDTQYFGPGTRLTVL.

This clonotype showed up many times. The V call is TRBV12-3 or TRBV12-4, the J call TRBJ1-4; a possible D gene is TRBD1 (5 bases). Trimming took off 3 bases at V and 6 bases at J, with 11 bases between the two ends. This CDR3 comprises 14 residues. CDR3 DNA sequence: TGTGCCAGCAGTTTGTTGGGGCCGGATGAAAAACTGTTTTTT. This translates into CASSLLGPDEKLFF.

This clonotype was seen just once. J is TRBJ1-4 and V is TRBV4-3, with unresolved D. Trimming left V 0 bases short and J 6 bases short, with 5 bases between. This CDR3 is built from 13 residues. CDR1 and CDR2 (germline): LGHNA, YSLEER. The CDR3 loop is CASSQDSYEKLFF. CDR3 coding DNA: TGCGCCAGCAGCCAAGATTCGTATGAAAAACTGTTTTTT.

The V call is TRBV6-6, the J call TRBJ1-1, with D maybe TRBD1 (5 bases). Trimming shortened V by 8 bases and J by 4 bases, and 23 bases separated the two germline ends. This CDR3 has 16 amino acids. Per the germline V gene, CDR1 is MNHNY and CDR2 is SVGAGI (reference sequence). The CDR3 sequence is CASRKPARAIGTEAFF. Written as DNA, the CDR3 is TGTGCCAGCCGCAAACCCGCCAGGGCGATTGGCACTGAAGCTTTCTTT.

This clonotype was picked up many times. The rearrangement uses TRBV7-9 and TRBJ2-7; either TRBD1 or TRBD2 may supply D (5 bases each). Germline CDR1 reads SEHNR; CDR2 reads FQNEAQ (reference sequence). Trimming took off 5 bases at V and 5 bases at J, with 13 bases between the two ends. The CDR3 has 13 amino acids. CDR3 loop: CASSGGNSNEQYF. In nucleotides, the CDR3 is TGTGCCAGCAGCGGGGGAAACAGCAACGAGCAGTACTTC.

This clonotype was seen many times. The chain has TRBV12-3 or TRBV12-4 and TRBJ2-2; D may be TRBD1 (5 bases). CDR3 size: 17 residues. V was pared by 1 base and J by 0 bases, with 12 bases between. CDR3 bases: TGTGCCAGCAGTTTAGACCCGGCCAGGGCGAACACCGGGGAGCTGTTTTTT. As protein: CASSLDPARANTGELFF.

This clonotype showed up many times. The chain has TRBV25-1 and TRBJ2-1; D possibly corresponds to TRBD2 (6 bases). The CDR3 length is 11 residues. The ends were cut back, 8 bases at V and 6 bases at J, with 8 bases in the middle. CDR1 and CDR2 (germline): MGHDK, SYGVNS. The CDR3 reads CASAGGNEQFF. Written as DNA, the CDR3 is TGTGCCAGCGCCGGGGGCAATGAGCAGTTCTTC.

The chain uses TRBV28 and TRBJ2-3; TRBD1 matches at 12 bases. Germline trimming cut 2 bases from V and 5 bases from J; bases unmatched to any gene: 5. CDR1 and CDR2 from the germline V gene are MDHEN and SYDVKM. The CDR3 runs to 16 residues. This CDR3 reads CASSLTGQGAGDTQYF. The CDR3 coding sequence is TGTGCCAGCAGTTTAACGGGACAGGGGGCAGGAGATACGCAGTATTTT.

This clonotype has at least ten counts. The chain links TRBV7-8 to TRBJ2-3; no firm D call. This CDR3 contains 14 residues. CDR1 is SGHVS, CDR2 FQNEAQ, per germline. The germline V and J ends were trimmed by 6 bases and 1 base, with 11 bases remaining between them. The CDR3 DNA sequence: TGTGCCAGCAGGTCCCTCTGGGGCACAGATACGCAGTATTTT. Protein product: CASRSLWGTDTQYF.

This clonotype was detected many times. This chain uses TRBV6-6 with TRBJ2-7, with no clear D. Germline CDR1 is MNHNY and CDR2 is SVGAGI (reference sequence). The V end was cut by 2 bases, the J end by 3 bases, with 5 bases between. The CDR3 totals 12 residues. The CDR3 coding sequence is TGTGCCAGCAGTTACCAGGACTACGAGCAGTACTTC. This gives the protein CASSYQDYEQYF.

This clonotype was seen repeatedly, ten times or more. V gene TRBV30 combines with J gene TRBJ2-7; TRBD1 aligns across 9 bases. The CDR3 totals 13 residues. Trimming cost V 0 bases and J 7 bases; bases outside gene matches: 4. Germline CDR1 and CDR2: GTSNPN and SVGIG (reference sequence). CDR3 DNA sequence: TGTGCCTGGAGTGTACAGGGGGCGGGTGAGCAGTACTTC. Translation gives CAWSVQGAGEQYF.

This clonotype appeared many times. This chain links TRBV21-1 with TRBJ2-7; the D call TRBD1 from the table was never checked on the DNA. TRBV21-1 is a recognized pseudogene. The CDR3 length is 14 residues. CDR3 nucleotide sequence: TGTGCCAGCAGCCCTCCCGGGACAGGGAACGAGCAGTACTTC. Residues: CASSPPGTGNEQYF.

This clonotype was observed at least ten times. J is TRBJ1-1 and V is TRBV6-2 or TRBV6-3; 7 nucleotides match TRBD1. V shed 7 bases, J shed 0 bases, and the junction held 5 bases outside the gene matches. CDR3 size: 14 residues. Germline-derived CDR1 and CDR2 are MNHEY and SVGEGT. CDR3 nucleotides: TGTGCCAGCACCTCACAGGGGCTGAACACTGAAGCTTTCTTT. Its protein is CASTSQGLNTEAFF.